One sample yielded the 19 T cell receptor beta chains listed below, sequenced in a study of spatial heterogeneity in lung cancer. Whole-study results and caveats: It was found that expanded intratumoral alpha and beta TCR counts tracked tumor mutation counts.

Time point noted: sample taken at primary tumor resection. Antigens of these TCRs are unknown. Each CDR3 protein is one row after TCRdb ran MiXCR on the 5' RACE reads. Seen here are about 17,000 distinct CDR3 sequences, roughly 6.2% observed once, and the top ten hold 6.5% to 7%. Sequencing was performed on lung tumor tissue, taken at surgery. The source is a male donor with early-stage non-small cell lung cancer.

This clonotype counts as large. CDR3 in DNA: TGTGCCATCAGTGGCCGGGACTATGGCTACACCTTC. It codes for CAISGRDYGYTF. The V gene is TRBV10-3, the J gene TRBJ1-2, with D unresolved. V lost 4 bases, J lost 3 bases, and 6 bases lay in between. Germline CDR1 ENHRY, CDR2 SYGVKD. CDR3 length: 12 residues.

This clonotype was seen a handful of times. The chain links TRBV5-4 to TRBJ1-2; D gene unclear. This CDR3 has 15 residues. Germline values: CDR1 SGHNT, CDR2 YYREEE (reference sequence). V shed 0 bases and J shed 4 bases, with 13 bases lying between them. CDR3 sequence: CASSLARGLSYGYTF. The CDR3 DNA sequence: TGTGCCAGCAGCTTGGCGCGGGGATTGAGCTATGGCTACACCTTC.

In its sample, this clonotype was seen many times. This chain links TRBV6-5 with TRBJ1-2, with D perhaps matching TRBD1 (5 bases). The CDR3 has 15 amino acids. Trimming stripped 4 bases from V and 2 bases from J, with 14 bases between. Germline lookup yields CDR1 MNHEY and CDR2 SVGAGI. The CDR3, as DNA: TGTGCCAGCAGTTTAAAGGGGCTGGGGAACTATGGCTACACCTTC. Encoded protein: CASSLKGLGNYGYTF.

This clonotype has at least ten counts. The V gene is TRBV5-1, the J gene TRBJ2-6, with TRBD1 as a possible D gene (6 bases). Between the trimmed V and J ends, which lost 4 bases and 2 bases, there was a span of 10 bases. This CDR3 has 15 residues. The V gene's germline CDR1 is SGHRS and CDR2 YFSETQ. The CDR3, as DNA: TGCGCCAGCAGCCACCAGGGGACTGGGGCCAACGTCCTGACTTTC. It translates to CASSHQGTGANVLTF.

This sequence joins TRBV11-2 and TRBJ1-4, with D unclear. The germline CDR1 and CDR2 sequences are SGHAT and FQNNGV. The V end was cut by 2 bases, the J end by 8 bases, with 9 bases between. The CDR3 runs to 13 residues. CDR3 protein: CASSLNMGEKLFF. The CDR3 bases are TGTGCCAGCAGCTTAAACATGGGAGAAAAACTGTTTTTT.

V gene TRBV11-2 combines with J gene TRBJ1-1; D might be TRBD1 (5 bases). From germline, CDR1 is SGHAT and CDR2 FQNNGV. V lost 1 base and J lost 0, with 6 bases in between. The CDR3 extends over 14 amino acids. CDR3 in DNA: TGTGCCAGCAGCTTAGTGGGGGTGAACACTGAAGCTTTCTTT. It codes for CASSLVGVNTEAFF.

Many counts were recorded for this clonotype. The rearrangement uses TRBV7-9 and TRBJ2-1, with 13 nucleotides matching TRBD2. Germline V gene sequence: CDR1 SEHNR, CDR2 FQNEAQ (reference sequence). CDR3 size: 17 residues. With 5 bases clipped from V and 7 bases from J, the junction kept 11 bases outside the gene matches. CDR3 residues: CASSPLGTSGKSNEQFF. For the CDR3, the DNA is TGTGCCAGCAGCCCATTAGGGACTAGCGGGAAATCGAATGAGCAGTTCTTC.

In its sample, this clonotype was seen many times. V and J are TRBV6-5 and TRBJ2-5; D possibly matches TRBD1 or TRBD2 (5 bases each). Germline lookup yields CDR1 MNHEY and CDR2 SVGAGI. V dropped 6 bases and J dropped 4 bases, with 9 bases sitting between them. This CDR3 has 12 residues. As DNA, the CDR3 is TGTGCCAGCAGGGGGACGGCAGAGACCCAGTACTTC. Protein product: CASRGTAETQYF.

This clonotype was seen only a few times. The rearrangement uses TRBV2 and TRBJ1-1, with D tentatively TRBD1 (6 bases). Trimming stripped 7 bases from V and 1 base from J, with 25 bases between. The CDR3 totals 18 residues. Germline lookup yields CDR1 SNHLY and CDR2 FYNNEI. CDR3 nucleotide sequence: TGTGCCAGCACTCCCCCTTCCGGGGCGGGGGGCCCGAACACTGAAGCTTTCTTT. Its translation: CASTPPSGAGGPNTEAFF.

This clonotype was observed many times. V is TRBV5-1 and J is TRBJ2-5; 8 positions match TRBD2. The CDR3 has 13 amino acids. CDR1 is SGHRS and CDR2 is YFSETQ in the germline V gene. J was trimmed by 5 bases and V by 6 bases; bases with no gene match: 6. The CDR3 DNA reads TGCGCCAGCATGACGGGGGGGGCCGAGACCCAGTACTTC. The encoded protein is CASMTGGAETQYF. Variable domain in full (rest from reference TRBV5-1 and TRBJ2-5): KAGVTQTPRYLIKTRGQQVTLSCSPISGHRSVSWYQQTPGQGLQFLFEYFSETQRNKGNFPGRFSGRQFSNSRSEMNVSTLELGDSALYLCASMTGGAETQYFGPGTRLLVL.

This clonotype was recorded many times. The chain employs TRBV10-3 and TRBJ2-7, with 10 bases lining up with TRBD1. The CDR3 has 15 residues. From germline, CDR1 is ENHRY and CDR2 SYGVKD. V shed 1 base, J shed 6 bases, and the junction held 6 bases outside the gene matches. Here the CDR3 DNA reads TGTGCCATCAGTGAGTACCCGGGACAGGGGTTCGAGCAGTACTTC. It encodes CAISEYPGQGFEQYF.

This clonotype was seen ten or more times. This chain uses TRBV20-1 with TRBJ1-5, with D uncertain. The CDR3 has 14 amino acids. The V end lost 3 bases, the J end lost 5 bases, and 14 bases lay between the germline ends. Per germline, CDR1 DFQATT and CDR2 SNEGSKA (reference sequence). The CDR3 coding sequence is TGCAGTGCTAGCCGGGGATCGAGGGATCAGCCCCAGCATTTT. Protein: CSASRGSRDQPQHF.

This clonotype was recorded at least ten times. The V call is TRBV7-9, the J call TRBJ2-2; no clear D. The CDR3 length is 13 residues. Trimming took 1 base from V and 4 from J, leaving 4 bases between them. Germline CDR1 is SEHNR and CDR2 is FQNEAQ (reference sequence). The DNA for the CDR3 is TGTGCCAGCAGCTTAGACTCCACCGGGGAGCTGTTTTTT. This encodes CASSLDSTGELFF.

This clonotype was observed many times. The J gene is TRBJ2-7, the V gene TRBV5-6, with D perhaps TRBD1 (5 bases). The CDR3 contains 13 residues. V was trimmed by 1 base and J by 2 bases, leaving 7 bases between them. Germline-derived CDR1 and CDR2 are SGHDT and YYEEEE. CDR3 coding DNA: TGTGCCAGCAGCTTGAGGGGAACCTACGAGCAGTACTTC. It translates to CASSLRGTYEQYF.

Ten or more counts support this clonotype. This sequence joins TRBV7-2 and TRBJ2-3; 8 bases line up with TRBD1. V was pared by 1 base and J by 6 bases, with 9 bases of the junction left unmatched. From germline, CDR1 is SGHTA and CDR2 FQGNSA. The CDR3 extends over 16 amino acids. CDR3 sequence reads: CASSLGRGRERDTQYF. For the CDR3, the DNA is TGTGCCAGCAGCTTAGGCAGGGGGCGAGAGAGGGATACGCAGTATTTT. Supplemented by reference TRBV7-2 and TRBJ2-3, the full variable domain reads GAGVSQSPSNKVTEKGKDVELRCDPISGHTALYWYRQSLGQGLEFLIYFQGNSAPDKSGLPSDRFSAERTGGSVSTLTIQRTQQEDSAVYLCASSLGRGRERDTQYFGPGTRLTVL.

This clonotype has ten or more counts. The rearrangement links TRBV29-1 to TRBJ2-7; weak D call: TRBD2 (7 bases). The V gene lost 7 bases and the J gene lost 7 bases, with 23 bases spanning the gap. Germline V gene data show CDR1 as SQVTM and CDR2 as ANQGSEA. This CDR3 is 14 amino acids long. CDR3 sequence: CSAIGGVAGEEQYF. The CDR3 region has the DNA TGCAGCGCAATAGGGGGGGTAGCGGGTGAAGAGCAGTACTTC.

This clonotype is medium-sized in the sample. The chain employs TRBV6-6 and TRBJ1-4; 9 bases line up with TRBD1. CDR1 MNHNY and CDR2 SVGAGI come from the germline V gene (reference sequence). The CDR3 covers 15 residues. Germline trimming cut 7 bases from V and 6 bases from J; bases unmatched to any gene: 9. The CDR3 protein is CASIPYRGQDEKLFF. The CDR3 coding sequence is TGTGCCAGCATCCCCTACAGGGGGCAGGATGAAAAACTGTTTTTT.

This clonotype was seen ten or more times. This rearrangement joins TRBV20-1 to TRBJ2-3, with D uncertain. V shed 3 bases and J shed 2 bases, with 6 bases lying between them. The CDR3 runs 12 residues. The germline CDR1 and CDR2 sequences are DFQATT and SNEGSKA (reference sequence). The CDR3 nucleotides are TGCAGTGCTAGGCCCCCCACAGATACGCAGTATTTT. It yields the protein CSARPPTDTQYF.

The gene calls are TRBV5-1 and TRBJ1-1; D remains ambiguous. CDR1 and CDR2 from the germline V gene are SGHRS and YFSETQ. The V gene lost 0 bases and the J gene lost 2 bases, with 26 bases spanning the gap. CDR3 length: 20 residues. The CDR3 loop is CASSLAGPRTGSRKNTEAFF. The CDR3 DNA follows: TGCGCCAGCAGCTTGGCCGGCCCGAGGACGGGGTCCAGAAAAAACACTGAAGCTTTCTTT.